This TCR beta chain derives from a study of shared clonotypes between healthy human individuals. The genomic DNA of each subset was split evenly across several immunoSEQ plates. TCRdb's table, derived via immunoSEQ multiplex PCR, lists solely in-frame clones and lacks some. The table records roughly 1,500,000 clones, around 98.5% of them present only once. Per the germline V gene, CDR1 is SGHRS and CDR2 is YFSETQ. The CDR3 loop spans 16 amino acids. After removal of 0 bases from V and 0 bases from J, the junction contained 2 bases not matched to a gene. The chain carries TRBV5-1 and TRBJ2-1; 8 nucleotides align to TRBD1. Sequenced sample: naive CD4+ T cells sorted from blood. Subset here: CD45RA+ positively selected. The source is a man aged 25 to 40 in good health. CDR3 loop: CASSLDRGVSYNEQFF. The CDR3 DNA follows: TGCGCCAGCAGCTTGGACAGGGGGGTCTCCTACAATGAGCAGTTCTTC. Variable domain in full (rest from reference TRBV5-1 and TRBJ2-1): KAGVTQTPRYLIKTRGQQVTLSCSPISGHRSVSWYQQTPGQGLQFLFEYFSETQRNKGNFPGRFSGRQFSNSRSEMNVSTLELGDSALYLCASSLDRGVSYNEQFFGPGTRLTVL.